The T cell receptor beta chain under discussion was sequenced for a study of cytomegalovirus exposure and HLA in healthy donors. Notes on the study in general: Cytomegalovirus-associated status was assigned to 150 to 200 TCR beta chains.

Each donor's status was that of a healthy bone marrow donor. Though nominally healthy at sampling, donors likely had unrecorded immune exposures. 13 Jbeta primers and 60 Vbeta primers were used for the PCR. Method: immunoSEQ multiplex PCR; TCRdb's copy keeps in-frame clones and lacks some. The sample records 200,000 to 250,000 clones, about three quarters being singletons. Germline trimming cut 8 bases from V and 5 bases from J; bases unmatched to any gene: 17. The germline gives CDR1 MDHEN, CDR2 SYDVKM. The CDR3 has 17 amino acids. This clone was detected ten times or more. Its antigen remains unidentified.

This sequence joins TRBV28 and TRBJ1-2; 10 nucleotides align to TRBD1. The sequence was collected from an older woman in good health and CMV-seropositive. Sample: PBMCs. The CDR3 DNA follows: TGTGCCAGCTCCGACCGGGACAGGGGCCTTTTAACATATGGCTACACCTTC. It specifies CASSDRDRGLLTYGYTF.